This TCR beta chain was obtained from a study of blood T cell repertoires in COVID-19. Overall study context: The analysed material was cDNA or gDNA that came from T cells, B-cell-depleted T cells, or PBMCs.

This CDR3 is 13 amino acids long. Trimming took off 1 base at V and 4 bases at J, with 8 bases between the two ends. Original processing methods: Amplified reference gene primers provided the basis for estimating nucleated cell counts. The table came from immunoSEQ multiplex PCR; TCRdb's copy has only in-frame clones and leaves some out. Clonal size and the V and J genes are those of that table, whereas D and trimming came from the DNA. The sample has some 66,000 clones, approximately 90% seen once. The chain has TRBV12-3 or TRBV12-4 and TRBJ2-7; D remains unclear. The sample comprised peripheral blood. The TCR comes from a human donor with active COVID-19. The donor label of this sample is uncertain. CDR3 loop: CASSLGPGYEQYF. The CDR3 nucleotides are TGTGCCAGCAGTTTAGGGCCAGGATACGAGCAGTACTTC.